Listed below are T cell receptor beta chains from one sample, sequenced in a study of T-cell memory formation after mild COVID-19. Each CDR3 protein is one row after TCRdb ran MiXCR on the 5' RACE reads. The sample includes approximately 300,000 distinct CDR3 sequences, roughly a fifth of them seen just once. Sequencing input: PBMCs or a T cell subset sorted from them (not recorded which). The receptors were sampled from a man between 18 and 35 years old who had mild COVID-19 (a few samples of this study predate the infection). Cell type and time point are not known. CDR3s include the opening cysteine and the closing phenylalanine or tryptophan. D genes are given only for firm matches. Only part of the rows carry a size: once, few, many, or a class if the clone is expanded.

DNA: TGCGCCAGCAGCTTGGGACAGGGCTTCTCAGATACGCAGTATTTT; CDR3: CASSLGQGFSDTQYF; J: TRBJ2-3; D: TRBD1; size: -; V: TRBV5-1
DNA: TGTGCCAGCAGTTTTAACAGGGGATTCAATCAGCCCCAGCATTTT; CDR3: CASSFNRGFNQPQHF; J: TRBJ1-5; D: TRBD1; size: -; V: TRBV12-3/TRBV12-4
DNA: TGTGCCAGCAGCCAGTGGAGGGTAAAAGCCAAAAACATTCAGTACTTC; CDR3: CASSQWRVKAKNIQYF; J: TRBJ2-4; D: -; size: many; V: TRBV14
DNA: TGTGCCAGCTGGGGGGAGGGTTTATCGGCAGATACGCAGTATTTT; CDR3: CASWGEGLSADTQYF; J: TRBJ2-3; D: TRBD2; size: few; V: TRBV11-2
DNA: TGCGCCAGCAGCCATACTTTCAGCGGCGAGCAGTACTTC; CDR3: CASSHTFSGEQYF; J: TRBJ2-7; D: -; size: -; V: TRBV5-1
DNA: TGTGCCAGCAGCCAGCCTACCGGGACTAGCGGGAGAGATACGCAGTATTTT; CDR3: CASSQPTGTSGRDTQYF; J: TRBJ2-3; D: TRBD2; size: -; V: TRBV11-2
DNA: TGTGCCAGCAGCCCGTACAGGGTGGGGACTGAAGCTTTCTTT; CDR3: CASSPYRVGTEAFF; J: TRBJ1-1; D: -; size: few; V: TRBV3-1
DNA: TGCGCCAGCAGCCAAGGTAGGGGCGTCACTGAAGCTTTCTTT; CDR3: CASSQGRGVTEAFF; J: TRBJ1-1; D: -; size: few; V: TRBV4-3
DNA: TGTGCCAGTAGCCGGACAGGGGACCACGAGCAGTACTTC; CDR3: CASSRTGDHEQYF; J: TRBJ2-7; D: TRBD1; size: few; V: TRBV19
DNA: TGTGCCAGCAGTTTATGGGGATTACCTTACGAGCAGTACTTC; CDR3: CASSLWGLPYEQYF; J: TRBJ2-7; D: -; size: few; V: TRBV12-3/TRBV12-4
DNA: TGCGCCAGCAGCCTGTATCACTTGCAAGAGACCCAGTACTTC; CDR3: CASSLYHLQETQYF; J: TRBJ2-5; D: -; size: few; V: TRBV4-1
DNA: TGTGCCAGCAGTGCCCTTTGGGATACGCAGTATTTT; CDR3: CASSALWDTQYF; J: TRBJ2-3; D: -; size: -; V: TRBV2
DNA: TGTGCCAGCAGCCAAGAAAGAGGCTTGGCGCAGTATTTT; CDR3: CASSQERGLAQYF; J: TRBJ2-3; D: -; size: few; V: TRBV14
DNA: TGTGCCAGCAGCCTTAGACAAGCCCCTGAAGCTTTCTTT; CDR3: CASSLRQAPEAFF; J: TRBJ1-1; D: -; size: -; V: TRBV6-5
DNA: TGTGCCAGCAGTCTACTCCCGGGGTTTGACGAGTTCTTT; CDR3: CASSLLPGFDEFF; J: TRBJ1-1; D: -; size: few; V: TRBV6-5
DNA: TGTGCCACAACGGGGACAGGGAGCTACGAGCAGTACTTC; CDR3: CATTGTGSYEQYF; J: TRBJ2-7; D: TRBD1; size: few; V: TRBV6-5
DNA: TGCGCCAGCAGCTTGGCACTACAGGGGGCTCAAGCAACTAATGAAAAACTGTTTTTT; CDR3: CASSLALQGAQATNEKLFF; J: TRBJ1-4; D: TRBD1; size: few; V: TRBV5-1
DNA: TGTGCCAGCAGCCCCCGACAGGCCTTCTCTGGAAACACCATATATTTT; CDR3: CASSPRQAFSGNTIYF; J: TRBJ1-3; D: -; size: -; V: TRBV16
DNA: TGTGCCAGCAGCCAAGAGTCAGGGAGGGGTAACTATGGCTACACCTTC; CDR3: CASSQESGRGNYGYTF; J: TRBJ1-2; D: -; size: few; V: TRBV3-1
DNA: TGCGCCAGCACTCCCCTGGGAGGGGGGAACACTGAAGCTTTCTTT; CDR3: CASTPLGGGNTEAFF; J: TRBJ1-1; D: -; size: -; V: TRBV5-1
DNA: TGCAGCGTAATAGCGGATCAAGAGACCCAGTACTTC; CDR3: CSVIADQETQYF; J: TRBJ2-5; D: -; size: -; V: TRBV29-1
DNA: TGTGCCAGCAGCGTCGACAGAGATAATTCACCCCTCCACTTT; CDR3: CASSVDRDNSPLHF; J: TRBJ1-6; D: -; size: -; V: TRBV6-1
DNA: TGCAGTGCTAGAGATCCGATACAGGGTACAATCGGGGAGCTGTTTTTT; CDR3: CSARDPIQGTIGELFF; J: TRBJ2-2; D: -; size: -; V: TRBV20-1
DNA: TGTGCCAGCAGTGAAGCACATGATCAGCCCCAGCATTTT; CDR3: CASSEAHDQPQHF; J: TRBJ1-5; D: -; size: few; V: TRBV6-1
DNA: TGTGCCAGCAGCTTCCCCGGGACATTATACAATGAGCAGTTCTTC; CDR3: CASSFPGTLYNEQFF; J: TRBJ2-1; D: -; size: few; V: TRBV7-9
DNA: TGCAGCGGTCGGGGCGGGAACACTGAAGCTTTCTTT; CDR3: CSGRGGNTEAFF; J: TRBJ1-1; D: -; size: -; V: TRBV29-1
DNA: TGTGCCAGCAGCCCCCCGGGACTCCTCAATGAGCAGTTCTTC; CDR3: CASSPPGLLNEQFF; J: TRBJ2-1; D: -; size: few; V: TRBV11-3
DNA: TGTGCCAGCAGTCGACCCCGAGGCCCCTCTAGTCGAGGGGCCAACGTCCTGACTTTC; CDR3: CASSRPRGPSSRGANVLTF; J: TRBJ2-6; D: -; size: -; V: TRBV28
DNA: TGTGCCATCAGTGGGGCTAGCGGGGGGTCTCCTCCGGAGACCCAGTACTTC; CDR3: CAISGASGGSPPETQYF; J: TRBJ2-5; D: TRBD2; size: -; V: TRBV10-3
DNA: TGTGCCACCAGTGAATCCGGTAGCGGGGCATACACAGATACGCAGTATTTT; CDR3: CATSESGSGAYTDTQYF; J: TRBJ2-3; D: TRBD2; size: -; V: TRBV24-1
DNA: TGTGCCAGCAGCTACGGGCGGACTGGGCGGTTTGCTGCTGAAGCTTTCTTT; CDR3: CASSYGRTGRFAAEAFF; J: TRBJ1-1; D: -; size: -; V: TRBV5-4
DNA: TGTGCCAGCACGGGGGACTACCAACCAGATACGCAGTATTTT; CDR3: CASTGDYQPDTQYF; J: TRBJ2-3; D: TRBD2; size: -; V: TRBV2
DNA: TGTGCCAGCGGTCGTGGCATACCCAATTCACCCCTCCACTTT; CDR3: CASGRGIPNSPLHF; J: TRBJ1-6; D: -; size: -; V: TRBV6-2/TRBV6-3
DNA: TGTGCCAGTAGTATACTAACAGGGGGCGGCGGGGAGCTGTTTTTT; CDR3: CASSILTGGGGELFF; J: TRBJ2-2; D: TRBD1; size: -; V: TRBV19
DNA: TGTGCCAGCAGCTTAGATCGGGTACCGAACTATGGCTACACCTTC; CDR3: CASSLDRVPNYGYTF; J: TRBJ1-2; D: -; size: -; V: TRBV7-8
DNA: TGTGCCAGCCGAAGCCGACAGGGCGGCACTGAAGCTTTCTTT; CDR3: CASRSRQGGTEAFF; J: TRBJ1-1; D: TRBD1; size: -; V: TRBV12-3/TRBV12-4
DNA: TGTGCCAGCAGCACGCAGGACAGGGGAAATGAAAAACTGTTTTTT; CDR3: CASSTQDRGNEKLFF; J: TRBJ1-4; D: TRBD1; size: few; V: TRBV7-2
DNA: TGTGCCAGCAGTTACTCGGCTAGGATGACAGATACGCAGTATTTT; CDR3: CASSYSARMTDTQYF; J: TRBJ2-3; D: -; size: -; V: TRBV6-2/TRBV6-3
DNA: TGTGCCAGCAGCTCAGAGCCTGGCACAGTTACGCAGTATTTT; CDR3: CASSSEPGTVTQYF; J: TRBJ2-3; D: -; size: few; V: TRBV7-6
DNA: TGTGCCAGCAGTTACCAGCCTCCTCTAGCGGGGGGCTCCTACGAGCAGTACTTC; CDR3: CASSYQPPLAGGSYEQYF; J: TRBJ2-7; D: TRBD2; size: -; V: TRBV6-6
DNA: TGTGCCAGCAGCCCCGGAGGAAACAATGAGCAGTTCTTC; CDR3: CASSPGGNNEQFF; J: TRBJ2-1; D: -; size: -; V: TRBV28
DNA: TGTGCCAGCTCTCTACGACAGGGGCGCACCGGGGAGCTGTTTTTT; CDR3: CASSLRQGRTGELFF; J: TRBJ2-2; D: TRBD1; size: few; V: TRBV18
DNA: TGCAGCGTTGAGGGGTACACTGAAGCTTTCTTT; CDR3: CSVEGYTEAFF; J: TRBJ1-1; D: -; size: many; V: TRBV29-1
DNA: TGTGCCAGCAGCGCCCGGGGGGCGAGAAGCAATCAGCCCCAGCATTTT; CDR3: CASSARGARSNQPQHF; J: TRBJ1-5; D: -; size: -; V: TRBV7-2
DNA: TGTGCCAGCAGTCCCCTCTGGGGGGGCTACACCTTC; CDR3: CASSPLWGGYTF; J: TRBJ1-2; D: -; size: few; V: TRBV12-3/TRBV12-4